This T cell receptor (beta chain) was sequenced during a study of cytomegalovirus exposure and HLA in healthy donors. General study points: Rare TCR sequences dominated, though some public TCRs recurred in many donors. From TCR beta sequences, most subjects' HLA-A and HLA-B alleles were reportedly predicted accurately.

About this clone: No antigen is known for it.

It was with 60 Vbeta and 13 Jbeta primers that the PCR ran. Method: immunoSEQ multiplex PCR; TCRdb's copy keeps in-frame clones and lacks some. The table has under 110,000 clones, roughly 82% seen once. This CDR3 has 13 residues. V was shortened by 6 bases and J by 1 base, with 9 bases between the two germline ends. Germline assignment: CDR1 KGHSH and CDR2 LQKENI. Sequencing was done on a sample of PBMCs. This clonotype originated in a man in his fifties in good health and CMV-seronegative. The chain uses TRBV18 and TRBJ2-5; unclear D gene. This CDR3 reads CASSPSLQETQYF. CDR3 nucleotide sequence: TGTGCCAGCTCCCCAAGCCTCCAAGAGACCCAGTACTTC.